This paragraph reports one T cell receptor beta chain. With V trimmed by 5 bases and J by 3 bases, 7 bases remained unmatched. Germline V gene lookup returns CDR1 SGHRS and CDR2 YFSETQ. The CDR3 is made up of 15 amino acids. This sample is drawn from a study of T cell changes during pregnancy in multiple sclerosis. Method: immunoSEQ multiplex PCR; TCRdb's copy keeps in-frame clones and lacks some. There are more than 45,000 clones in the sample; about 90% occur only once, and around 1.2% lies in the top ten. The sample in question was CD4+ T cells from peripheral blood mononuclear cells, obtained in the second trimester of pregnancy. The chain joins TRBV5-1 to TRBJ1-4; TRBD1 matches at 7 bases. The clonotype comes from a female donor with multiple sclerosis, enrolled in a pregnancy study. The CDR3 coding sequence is TGCGCCAGCAGTTTGACTCAGGGGGCTAATGAAAAACTGTTTTTT. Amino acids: CASSLTQGANEKLFF. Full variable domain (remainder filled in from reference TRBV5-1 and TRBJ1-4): KAGVTQTPRYLIKTRGQQVTLSCSPISGHRSVSWYQQTPGQGLQFLFEYFSETQRNKGNFPGRFSGRQFSNSRSEMNVSTLELGDSALYLCASSLTQGANEKLFFGSGTQLSVL.